The 28 T cell receptor beta chains below all came from one sample that was sequenced in a study of control samples from healthy donors and cancer patients. The data were produced by immunoSEQ multiplex PCR, yet TCRdb's version contains in-frame clones alone and is incomplete. The repertoire holds around 140,000 clones, approximately 94% seen once, with under 15% in the top ten. What was sequenced was blood. The receptors come from a man aged 35-49 years in good health.

This chain uses TRBV6-5 with TRBJ2-1; D perhaps matches TRBD1 (6 bases). V gave up 2 bases and J gave up 5 bases, with 13 bases separating them. The germline CDR1 and CDR2 sequences are MNHEY and SVGAGI. CDR3 length: 15 residues. In nucleotides, the CDR3 is TGTGCCAGCAGTTACGGGGCCGGGACAAACAATGAGCAGTTCTTC. Its translation is CASSYGAGTNNEQFF.

The chain uses TRBV24-1 and TRBJ1-5; D may be TRBD1 (6 bases). Germline loops: CDR1 KGHDR, CDR2 SFDVKD. The CDR3 consists of 14 residues. V shed 9 bases and J shed 5 bases, with 16 bases lying between them. The CDR3 nucleotides read TGTGCCACCCGGGCGGGGGGCGTGGATCAGCCCCAGCATTTT. Translation: CATRAGGVDQPQHF.

The chain has TRBV19 and TRBJ2-5, with D perhaps TRBD1 (6 bases). V lost 3 bases to trimming and J lost 1 base, with 9 bases between them. The CDR3 is 14 residues long. Germline CDR1 is LNHDA and CDR2 is SQIVND (reference sequence). The CDR3 here is CASSILDSQETQYF. DNA of the CDR3: TGTGCCAGTAGTATTTTGGACAGCCAAGAGACCCAGTACTTC.

The V call is TRBV5-1, the J call TRBJ2-1; 8 positions match TRBD1. In germline, CDR1 is SGHRS, CDR2 YFSETQ. V dropped 4 bases and J dropped 2; count of bases not matched to a gene: 11. The length of the CDR3 is 17 residues. The CDR3 loop reads CASSGKNRGSTYNEQFF. The CDR3 DNA reads TGCGCCAGCAGCGGCAAGAACAGGGGGTCTACCTACAATGAGCAGTTCTTC.

The rearrangement links TRBV28 to TRBJ2-7; the D gene is possibly TRBD1 (5 bases). The germline V gene has CDR1 MDHEN and CDR2 SYDVKM. V shed 4 bases and J shed 1 base, with 17 bases lying between them. The CDR3 consists of 16 residues. The CDR3 nucleotides are TGTGCCAGCAGTTCCCCTCTGGGGAAGGGGTCCTACGAGCAGTACTTC. Translating it yields CASSSPLGKGSYEQYF.

V usage is TRBV7-2 and J usage is TRBJ2-2; possible D gene TRBD1, 6 bases. Trimming left V 7 bases short and J 2 bases short, with 11 bases between. Germline CDR1 SGHTA, CDR2 FQGNSA. The CDR3 is made up of 14 amino acids. CDR3 sequence: CASTRQVNTGELFF. In DNA, the CDR3 is TGTGCCAGCACGAGACAGGTTAACACCGGGGAGCTGTTTTTT.

This clone turned up a few times. Additional DNA sequences in this sample encode the identical CDR3. The rearrangement links TRBV12-3 or TRBV12-4 to TRBJ1-3; D remains ambiguous. This CDR3 comprises 12 residues. The V gene lost 5 bases and the J gene lost 4 bases, with 6 bases spanning the gap. CDR3 residues: CASSPRGNTIYF. The CDR3 DNA reads as TGTGCCAGCAGTCCTAGGGGAAACACCATATATTTT.

V usage is TRBV2 and J usage is TRBJ1-2; D is undetermined. With 5 bases removed from V and 4 bases from J, the gap between germline ends came to 8 bases. CDR3 length equals 12 residues. CDR1 is SNHLY and CDR2 is FYNNEI in the germline V gene. The CDR3 protein is CASSKPSYGYTF. As DNA, the CDR3 is TGTGCCAGCAGTAAGCCTAGCTATGGCTACACCTTC.

The chain couples TRBV27 to TRBJ2-2, with D maybe TRBD1 (6 bases). V gave up 0 bases and J gave up 8 bases, with 10 bases separating them. In germline, CDR1 is MNHEY, CDR2 SMNVEV (reference sequence). CDR3 length: 14 amino acids. The CDR3 region is CASSLSYREGELFF. DNA for the CDR3: TGTGCCAGCAGTTTATCCTACAGGGAAGGGGAGCTGTTTTTT.

The rearrangement links TRBV9 to TRBJ1-4; D gene uncertain. The CDR3 is made up of 15 amino acids. Between the trimmed V and J ends, which lost 0 bases and 5 bases, there was a span of 11 bases. CDR1 is SGDLS, CDR2 YYNGEE, per germline. The CDR3 sequence is CASSVGWQQNEKLFF. The CDR3, as DNA: TGTGCCAGCAGCGTAGGCTGGCAGCAAAATGAAAAACTGTTTTTT. The variable domain in full, with the rest retrieved from reference TRBV9 and TRBJ1-4, is DSGVTQTPKHLITATGQRVTLRCSPRSGDLSVYWYQQSLDQGLQFLIQYYNGEERAKGNILERFSAQQFPDLHSELNLSSLELGDSALYFCASSVGWQQNEKLFFGSGTQLSVL.

This rearrangement joins TRBV4-1 to TRBJ2-7; a weak D match, TRBD1 (6 bases). Trimming removed 1 base from V and 0 bases from J, with 10 bases in between. CDR1 is MGHRA, CDR2 YSYEKL, per germline. This CDR3 has 15 amino acids. CDR3 DNA: TGCGCCAGCAGCCAAGGGACAGAACTCTCCTACGAGCAGTACTTC. It is translated as CASSQGTELSYEQYF.

This clone appeared once. The sample contains more than one DNA sequence encoding this CDR3. This sequence joins TRBV24-1 and TRBJ1-1; D may be TRBD1 (5 bases). The length of the CDR3 is 15 residues. From germline, CDR1 is KGHDR and CDR2 SFDVKD. The germline V and J ends were trimmed by 3 bases and 0 bases, with 10 bases remaining between them. CDR3 nucleotides: TGTGCCACCAGTGATGGGACTCTAATGAACACTGAAGCTTTCTTT. It specifies CATSDGTLMNTEAFF.

The chain couples TRBV9 to TRBJ1-2; TRBD1 agrees at 7 bases. Germline V CDR1 and CDR2: SGDLS, YYNGEE. Losses at the gene ends were 4 bases for V and 1 base for J; bases not matched to a gene: 4. CDR3 size: 14 residues. Here the CDR3 reads CASSPGTDNYGYTF. The DNA of the CDR3 is TGTGCCAGCAGCCCAGGGACAGATAACTATGGCTACACCTTC.

The gene calls are TRBV5-6 and TRBJ1-4; D gene uncertain. Germline V CDR1 and CDR2: SGHDT, YYEEEE. The CDR3 covers 14 residues. V dropped 4 bases and J dropped 0 bases, with 7 bases sitting between them. The CDR3 DNA reads as TGTGCCAGCAGCCGTGGCGCAACTAATGAAAAACTGTTTTTT. Its protein product is CASSRGATNEKLFF.

This clone was found once. V and J are TRBV19 and TRBJ1-5; TRBD1 might be the D (5 bases). Germline V gives CDR1 LNHDA, CDR2 SQIVND (reference sequence). The V end lost 3 bases, the J end lost 2 bases, and 17 bases lay between the germline ends. The CDR3 spans 17 residues. In DNA form, the CDR3 reads TGTGCCAGTAGTATTTGGGGAGGGGCGGCGGGCAATCAGCCCCAGCATTTT. Protein product: CASSIWGGAAGNQPQHF.

The chain carries TRBV7-9 and TRBJ2-7; no firm D call. Trimming took off 3 bases at V and 3 bases at J, with 15 bases between the two ends. This CDR3 has 15 amino acids. The V gene's germline CDR1 is SEHNR and CDR2 FQNEAQ (reference sequence). The CDR3 sequence: CASSFKGQTDYEQYF. CDR3 DNA sequence: TGTGCCAGCAGCTTCAAAGGTCAGACCGACTACGAGCAGTACTTC.

The chain has TRBV29-1 and TRBJ2-2, with 14 bases aligning to TRBD2. Looked up from germline, CDR1 is SQVTM and CDR2 is ANQGSEA. J was trimmed by 5 bases and V by 6 bases; bases with no gene match: 2. CDR3 size: 14 residues. CDR3 amino acids: CSVGTSGSTGELFF. CDR3 sequence (DNA): TGCAGCGTAGGGACTAGCGGGAGTACCGGGGAGCTGTTTTTT.

The chain's CDR3 is CASSDIGTGATRLAKNIQYF. CDR3 sequence (DNA): TGTGCCAGCAGTGATATTGGGACAGGGGCGACCAGACTAGCCAAAAACATTCAGTACTTC. The rearrangement uses TRBV2 and TRBJ2-4; TRBD1 matches at 10 bases. The CDR3 contains 20 residues. With 3 bases clipped from V and 0 bases from J, the junction kept 14 bases outside the gene matches. The germline gives CDR1 SNHLY, CDR2 FYNNEI.

J is TRBJ1-1 and V is TRBV10-3; D is unclear. The germline V and J ends were trimmed by 6 bases and 7 bases, with 9 bases remaining between them. The CDR3 spans 11 residues. In germline, CDR1 is ENHRY, CDR2 SYGVKD. The CDR3, as DNA: TGTGCCATCAGAATAGGTCGTGAAGCTTTCTTT. It translates to CAIRIGREAFF.

CDR3 nucleotide sequence: TGTGCCAGCACAGCCATGGAAATGGGCTACACCTTC. Translating gives CASTAMEMGYTF. The chain carries TRBV6-5 and TRBJ1-2, with D hard to call. Germline CDR1 and CDR2: MNHEY and SVGAGI. Trimming took 7 bases from V and 8 from J, leaving 14 bases between them. CDR3 size: 12 residues.

The rearrangement links TRBV5-6 to TRBJ1-4; weak D call: TRBD1 (6 bases). This CDR3 has 15 residues. Trimming removed 4 bases at V and 8 bases at J, with 18 bases between. Germline assignment: CDR1 SGHDT and CDR2 YYEEEE. This CDR3 reads CASSPQEGDKEKLFF. CDR3 in DNA: TGTGCCAGCAGCCCACAAGAGGGGGATAAGGAAAAACTGTTTTTT. The variable domain in full, with the rest retrieved from reference TRBV5-6 and TRBJ1-4, is DAGVTQSPTHLIKTRGQQVTLRCSPKSGHDTVSWYQQALGQGPQFIFQYYEEEERQRGNFPDRFSGHQFPNYSSELNVNALLLGDSALYLCASSPQEGDKEKLFFGSGTQLSVL.

The V gene is TRBV27, the J gene TRBJ1-5; D unresolved. V lost 2 bases and J lost 9, with 23 bases in between. This CDR3 contains 17 residues. The germline gives CDR1 MNHEY, CDR2 SMNVEV (reference sequence). The CDR3 DNA reads as TGTGCCAGCAGTTTACTAACGTGGGCAGGCCTTGAGGGGCCCCAGCATTTT. Protein sequence: CASSLLTWAGLEGPQHF.

The chain links TRBV11-2 to TRBJ2-1; the D gene is possibly TRBD1 (5 bases). CDR1 and CDR2 from the germline V gene are SGHAT and FQNNGV. This CDR3 comprises 17 residues. V was shortened by 0 bases and J by 2 bases, with 14 bases between the two germline ends. This CDR3 is CASSLEVRRDPYNEQFF. The CDR3 DNA reads as TGTGCCAGCAGCTTAGAGGTGCGCAGGGATCCCTACAATGAGCAGTTCTTC.

The V call is TRBV28, the J call TRBJ2-1; 8 bases are shared with TRBD2. The trim removed 5 bases at V and 7 bases at J, leaving 16 bases unmatched. This CDR3 region has 17 residues. CDR1 MDHEN and CDR2 SYDVKM come from the germline V gene. Here the CDR3 reads CASSPKYYGRDENEQFF. The DNA of the CDR3 is TGTGCCAGCAGTCCCAAATATTACGGGAGGGATGAAAATGAGCAGTTCTTC.

The genes are TRBV28 and TRBJ1-3; D call uncertain. Trimming cost V 8 bases and J 1 base, with 12 bases left between them. Germline-derived CDR1 and CDR2 are MDHEN and SYDVKM. The CDR3 contains 14 residues. As DNA, the CDR3 is TGTGCCAGCGGGCTCCCTCGGTCTGGAAACACCATATATTTT. This translates into CASGLPRSGNTIYF.

The chain employs TRBV2 and TRBJ2-7; 9 nucleotides align to TRBD1. This CDR3 has 14 amino acids. Per germline, CDR1 SNHLY and CDR2 FYNNEI. The V and J ends lost 2 bases and 5 bases, in that order; junction bases with no gene match: 4. The CDR3 region is CASSEPGQGDEQYF. The CDR3 nucleotides are TGTGCCAGCAGTGAACCGGGACAGGGTGACGAGCAGTACTTC.

The V call is TRBV7-9, the J call TRBJ1-5; 7 bases map to TRBD1. Germline V gene lookup returns CDR1 SEHNR and CDR2 FQNEAQ (reference sequence). The CDR3 runs 13 residues. V was clipped by 5 bases and J by 5 bases; unmatched bases: 3. CDR3 region: CASSLDRDQPQHF. CDR3 nucleotides: TGTGCCAGCAGCCTAGACAGGGATCAGCCCCAGCATTTT. The full variable domain, rest sourced from reference TRBV7-9 and TRBJ1-5, is DTGVSQNPRHKITKRGQNVTFRCDPISEHNRLYWYRQTLGQGPEFLTYFQNEAQLEKSRLLSDRFSAERPKGSFSTLEIQRTEQGDSAMYLCASSLDRDQPQHFGDGTRLSIL.

V is TRBV6-5 and J is TRBJ1-1, with D possibly being TRBD1 (5 bases). The CDR3 has 15 residues. Germline CDR1 and CDR2: MNHEY and SVGAGI. Trimming pared 4 bases from V and 4 bases from J, leaving 16 bases between. The CDR3 coding sequence is TGTGCCAGCAGTTTCCGGGGACGGGTGGCCACTGAAGCTTTCTTT. Its protein product is CASSFRGRVATEAFF.